These 22 T cell receptor beta chains were all obtained from the same sample, sequenced in a study of T cell responses to AZD1222 COVID-19 vaccine. Measured with immunoSEQ multiplex PCR; TCRdb has only the in-frame clones, and not every one. Of about 48,000 clones listed, just over 85% were seen once; the top ten hold 6% to 7%. The sequences come from peripheral blood, collected 28 days after the second AZD1222 dose. These receptor sequences come from an adult who received the AZD1222 COVID-19 vaccine.

The chain combines TRBV24-1 with TRBJ1-1; the D gene is possibly TRBD1 (5 bases). Germline V CDR1 and CDR2: KGHDR, SFDVKD. With 2 bases removed from V and 10 bases from J, the gap between germline ends came to 16 bases. The CDR3 totals 14 residues. The CDR3: CATSDSPGRVGAFF. The CDR3 bases are TGTGCCACCAGTGATTCCCCGGGCAGGGTTGGAGCTTTCTTT.

The rearrangement links TRBV7-9 to TRBJ2-2; maybe TRBD2 (6 bases). Between the trimmed V and J ends, which lost 7 bases and 1 base, there was a span of 10 bases. This CDR3 contains 14 residues. Germline lookup yields CDR1 SEHNR and CDR2 FQNEAQ (reference sequence). CDR3 DNA: TGTGCCAGCAAGATGGGAGGGAACACCGGGGAGCTGTTTTTT. The encoded protein is CASKMGGNTGELFF.

V usage is TRBV2 and J usage is TRBJ1-2; tentatively, D is TRBD1 (6 bases). The CDR3 totals 13 residues. Trimming took 4 bases from V and 8 from J, leaving 14 bases between them. Looked up from germline, CDR1 is SNHLY and CDR2 is FYNNEI. CDR3 in amino acids: CASSAQGRAGYTF. CDR3 coding DNA: TGTGCCAGCAGTGCTCAGGGGAGAGCGGGCTACACCTTC.

The rearrangement uses TRBV7-9 and TRBJ1-6; 7 nucleotides line up with TRBD1. V lost 3 bases and J lost 6; bases outside the gene matches: 11. The length of the CDR3 is 17 residues. CDR1 and CDR2 from the germline V gene are SEHNR and FQNEAQ (reference sequence). CDR3 amino acids: CASSFPPGQSLNSPLHF. In DNA, the CDR3 is TGTGCCAGCAGCTTCCCTCCGGGACAGAGCCTTAATTCACCCCTCCACTTT.

V and J are TRBV9 and TRBJ2-7, with 7 positions matching TRBD1. The CDR3 has 15 amino acids. The V gene end was trimmed by 0 bases and the J gene end by 0 bases; junction bases not matched to a gene: 3. Germline CDR1 SGDLS, CDR2 YYNGEE. The CDR3 sequence: CASSVAGDSSYEQYF. In DNA form, the CDR3 reads TGTGCCAGCAGCGTAGCCGGGGACAGCTCCTACGAGCAGTACTTC.

V is TRBV7-7 and J is TRBJ2-5; D remains ambiguous. Germline loops: CDR1 SSHAT, CDR2 FNYEAQ (reference sequence). The ends were cut back, 1 base at V and 5 bases at J, with 14 bases in the middle. This CDR3 contains 15 residues. The CDR3 is CASSLGRATEETQYF. CDR3 sequence (DNA): TGTGCCAGCAGCTTAGGACGAGCCACCGAGGAGACCCAGTACTTC.

V is TRBV6-5 and J is TRBJ1-1; TRBD1 matches at 7 bases. The V and J ends lost 5 bases and 1 base, in that order; junction bases with no gene match: 1. Germline V gene sequence: CDR1 MNHEY, CDR2 SVGAGI. CDR3 length: 13 residues. CDR3: CASSRQGNTEAFF. The CDR3 nucleotides read TGTGCCAGCAGTAGACAGGGGAACACTGAAGCTTTCTTT.

The chain recombines TRBV4-3 with TRBJ2-2; D might be TRBD2 (5 bases). The V gene lost 6 bases and the J gene lost 4 bases, with 9 bases spanning the gap. There are 13 residues in the CDR3. Germline V gene data show CDR1 as LGHNA and CDR2 as YSLEER. CDR3: CASRGVSTGELFF. CDR3 nucleotides: TGCGCCAGCAGGGGAGTTTCCACCGGGGAGCTGTTTTTT.

This chain uses TRBV24-1 with TRBJ2-2; D unresolved. Germline CDR1 is KGHDR and CDR2 is SFDVKD. V was pared by 4 bases and J by 2 bases, with 10 bases between. The CDR3 consists of 15 residues. The CDR3 DNA reads TGTGCCACCAGTGAGGGGTTCCTTAACACCGGGGAGCTGTTTTTT. The encoded protein is CATSEGFLNTGELFF.

The gene calls are TRBV4-2 and TRBJ2-7; possibly TRBD1 for D (6 bases). This CDR3 region has 13 residues. V was shortened by 4 bases and J by 7 bases, with 14 bases between the two germline ends. Germline V lookup: CDR1 LGHNA, CDR2 YNFKEQ. This chain's CDR3 is CASSPQQGGEQYF. For the CDR3, the DNA is TGTGCCAGCAGCCCTCAACAGGGTGGTGAGCAGTACTTC.

The CDR3 bases are TGTGCCAGCAGCTTCGAGGGACAGGGATTCACAGATACGCAGTATTTT. It is translated as CASSFEGQGFTDTQYF. The chain couples TRBV5-5 to TRBJ2-3; 9 bases line up with TRBD1. Looked up from germline, CDR1 is SGHKS and CDR2 is YYEKEE (reference sequence). The junction had 6 bases not matched to a gene; V was cut back by 2 bases and J by 2 bases. The CDR3 is 16 residues long.

Here the CDR3 DNA reads TGTGCCAGCAGTTTATCTGACAGGGGAGGATTGGGCTACACCTTC. Amino acids: CASSLSDRGGLGYTF. The chain uses TRBV27 and TRBJ1-2; 8 nucleotides agree with TRBD1. V gave up 0 bases and J gave up 8 bases; unmatched junction bases: 8. Germline CDR1 MNHEY, CDR2 SMNVEV (reference sequence). There are 15 residues in the CDR3.

The V gene is TRBV7-8, the J gene TRBJ1-3; 9 positions match TRBD1. The trim removed 3 bases at V and 4 bases at J, leaving 7 bases unmatched. Germline CDR1 and CDR2: SGHVS and FQNEAQ. The CDR3 contains 16 residues. This CDR3 is CASSFTGGMGGNTIYF. The CDR3 DNA reads as TGTGCCAGCAGCTTTACAGGGGGCATGGGGGGAAACACCATATATTTT.

The rearrangement uses TRBV9 and TRBJ2-2; possibly TRBD2 for D (6 bases). The CDR3 loop spans 15 amino acids. Trimming removed 4 bases at V and 0 bases at J, with 10 bases between. Germline CDR1 is SGDLS and CDR2 is YYNGEE. The CDR3: CASSTGLTNTGELFF. CDR3 sequence (DNA): TGTGCCAGCAGCACGGGACTGACGAACACCGGGGAGCTGTTTTTT.

This chain links TRBV7-8 with TRBJ2-7, with 7 bases matching TRBD1. V lost 6 bases and J lost 2; bases outside the gene matches: 7. Looked up from germline, CDR1 is SGHVS and CDR2 is FQNEAQ. The CDR3 covers 14 residues. The CDR3, as DNA: TGTGCCAGCAGGCAGAGACAGGGCCCCTACGAGCAGTACTTC. Its protein is CASRQRQGPYEQYF.

V gene TRBV18 combines with J gene TRBJ2-2; D might be TRBD1 or TRBD2, each matching 5 bases. From germline, CDR1 is KGHSH and CDR2 LQKENI. Trimming took 6 bases from V and 5 from J, leaving 16 bases between them. The CDR3 has 15 amino acids. In DNA, the CDR3 is TGTGCCAGCTCCTTGACAGAGTCGGGAACCGGGGAGCTGTTTTTT. Protein product: CASSLTESGTGELFF. Filled out from reference TRBV18 and TRBJ2-2, the complete variable domain reads NAGVMQNPRHLVRRRGQEARLRCSPMKGHSHVYWYRQLPEEGLKFMVYLQKENIIDESGMPKERFSAEFPKEGPSILRIQQVVRGDSAAYFCASSLTESGTGELFFGEGSRLTVL.

The V gene is TRBV23-1, the J gene TRBJ1-2; TRBD1 agrees at 8 bases. Being an ORF, TRBV23-1 has a function that is uncertain. The J segment lost 6 bases and the V segment lost 5 bases, leaving 8 bases of the junction unmatched. There are 14 residues in the CDR3. The CDR3 here is CASSKDRGEDGYTF. As DNA, the CDR3 is TGCGCCAGCAGTAAAGACAGGGGAGAAGATGGCTACACCTTC.

This clone came up a few times. The J gene is TRBJ2-7, the V gene TRBV9, with D unresolved. Germline assignment: CDR1 SGDLS and CDR2 YYNGEE. V dropped 1 base and J dropped 0 bases, with 8 bases sitting between them. This CDR3 contains 14 residues. CDR3: CASSVQVFSYEQYF. For the CDR3, the DNA is TGTGCCAGCAGCGTACAGGTATTCTCCTACGAGCAGTACTTC. Looking up the rest from reference TRBV9 and TRBJ2-7 gives the full variable domain: DSGVTQTPKHLITATGQRVTLRCSPRSGDLSVYWYQQSLDQGLQFLIQYYNGEERAKGNILERFSAQQFPDLHSELNLSSLELGDSALYFCASSVQVFSYEQYFGPGTRLTVT.

This chain joins TRBV18 and TRBJ2-7; D uncertain. V lost 6 bases to trimming and J lost 2 bases, with 14 bases between them. Germline V gives CDR1 KGHSH, CDR2 LQKENI. The length of the CDR3 is 14 residues. CDR3 nucleotides: TGTGCCAGCTCGTCACCGGGCCAACCCTACGAGCAGTACTTC. As protein: CASSSPGQPYEQYF.

J is TRBJ2-2 and V is TRBV27, with unresolved D. CDR1 is MNHEY and CDR2 is SMNVEV in the germline V gene (reference sequence). V lost 4 bases to trimming and J lost 0 bases, with 12 bases between them. The CDR3 runs 16 residues. Here the CDR3 reads CASSYLTGSNTGELFF. The CDR3, as DNA: TGTGCCAGCAGTTACCTTACTGGTTCGAACACCGGGGAGCTGTTTTTT.

The chain uses TRBV6-1 and TRBJ2-5; D gene unclear. CDR1 and CDR2 (germline): MNHNS, SASEGT. V lost 1 base to trimming and J lost 4 bases, with 1 base between them. The CDR3 loop spans 11 amino acids. The CDR3 nucleotides are TGTGCCAGCAGTGAAGTAGAGACCCAGTACTTC. This encodes CASSEVETQYF.

The rearrangement uses TRBV3-1 (or the pseudogene TRBV3-2) and TRBJ1-6; D is undetermined. The V end was cut by 0 bases, the J end by 9 bases, with 9 bases between. CDR3 size: 14 residues. Germline assignment: CDR1 LGHDT and CDR2 YNNKEL (reference sequence). CDR3 sequence reads: CASSQERSSSPLHF. CDR3 coding DNA: TGTGCCAGCAGCCAAGAGAGGTCGAGTTCACCCCTCCACTTT.